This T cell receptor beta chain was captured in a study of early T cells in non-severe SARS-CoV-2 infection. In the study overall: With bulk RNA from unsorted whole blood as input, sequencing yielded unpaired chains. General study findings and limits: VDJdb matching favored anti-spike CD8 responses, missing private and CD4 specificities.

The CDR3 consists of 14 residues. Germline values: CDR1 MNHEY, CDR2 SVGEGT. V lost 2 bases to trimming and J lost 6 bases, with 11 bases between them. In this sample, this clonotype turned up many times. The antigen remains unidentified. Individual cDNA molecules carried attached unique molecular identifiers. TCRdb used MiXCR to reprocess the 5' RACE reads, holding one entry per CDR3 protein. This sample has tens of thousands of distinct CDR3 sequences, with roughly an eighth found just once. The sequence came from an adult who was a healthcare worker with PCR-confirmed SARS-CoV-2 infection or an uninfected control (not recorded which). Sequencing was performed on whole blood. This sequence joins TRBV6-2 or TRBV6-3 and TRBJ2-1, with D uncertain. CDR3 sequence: CASSYPGSLNEQFF. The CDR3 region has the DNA TGTGCCAGCAGTTACCCAGGCTCCCTCAATGAGCAGTTCTTC.